Below, 28 T cell receptor beta chains from the same sample are listed, as sequenced in a study of T cell responses to AZD1222 COVID-19 vaccine. Using immunoSEQ multiplex PCR, the repertoire was profiled, and TCRdb retains in-frame clones only, with some absent. The sample consists of 150,000 to 200,000 clones, 87% of them appearing once. Sample: peripheral blood, taken on day 0 of MenACWY control vaccination. The receptor source for this set is an adult in good health.

The DNA for the CDR3 is TGCAGTGCTAGAGAAGGGGAGACCCAGTACTTC. Protein product: CSAREGETQYF. The rearrangement links TRBV20-1 to TRBJ2-5; D not certain. Germline lookup yields CDR1 DFQATT and CDR2 SNEGSKA (reference sequence). The CDR3 loop spans 11 amino acids. Trimming pared 0 bases from V and 5 bases from J, leaving 4 bases between.

This rearrangement joins TRBV5-1 to TRBJ1-2; TRBD1 matches 7 bases. The CDR3 covers 16 residues. Germline CDR1 reads SGHRS; CDR2 reads YFSETQ. V shed 0 bases and J 4 bases; nucleotides not matched to a gene: 9. The CDR3 reads CASSLDGAGGSYGYTF. In DNA, the CDR3 is TGCGCCAGCAGCTTGGATGGGGCAGGGGGGTCCTATGGCTACACCTTC.

The chain recombines TRBV7-3 with TRBJ1-1, with 7 bases matching TRBD1. CDR1 is SGHTA and CDR2 is FQGTGA in the germline V gene. The V and J ends lost 2 bases and 5 bases, in that order; junction bases with no gene match: 5. This CDR3 has 14 amino acids. The DNA of the CDR3 is TGTGCCAGCAGCTTACTCGGACAGGCGACTGAAGCTTTCTTT. This encodes CASSLLGQATEAFF. Variable domain in full (rest from reference TRBV7-3 and TRBJ1-1): GAGVSQTPSNKVTEKGKYVELRCDPISGHTALYWYRQSLGQGPEFLIYFQGTGAADDSGLPNDRFFAVRPEGSVSTLKIQRTERGDSAVYLCASSLLGQATEAFFGQGTRLTVV.

This chain links TRBV5-1 with TRBJ2-1; D perhaps matches TRBD2 (7 bases). This CDR3 spans 16 amino acids. V lost 2 bases and J lost 0, with 12 bases in between. Per germline, CDR1 SGHRS and CDR2 YFSETQ. CDR3 in DNA: TGCGCCAGCAGCTTTGTGGGAGGGGGCTCCTACAATGAGCAGTTCTTC. Protein product: CASSFVGGGSYNEQFF.

The CDR3 loop is CASRGTPSSYEQYF. The DNA for the CDR3 is TGTGCCAGCAGAGGGACTCCCTCCTCCTACGAGCAGTACTTC. V and J are TRBV28 and TRBJ2-7, with TRBD2 as a possible D gene (6 bases). The CDR3 loop spans 14 amino acids. The ends were cut back, 6 bases at V and 0 bases at J, with 12 bases in the middle. Germline CDR1 is MDHEN and CDR2 is SYDVKM.

This chain joins TRBV5-1 and TRBJ2-1, with 9 bases identical to TRBD1. The CDR3 runs 13 residues. CDR1 and CDR2 (germline): SGHRS, YFSETQ. V lost 7 bases to trimming and J lost 8 bases; unmatched junction nucleotides: 7. The CDR3 loop is CASRDRELYEQFF. CDR3 nucleotide sequence: TGCGCCAGCCGGGACAGGGAATTATATGAGCAGTTCTTC.

This chain joins TRBV9 and TRBJ2-7; 9 nucleotides agree with TRBD1. V shed 0 bases, J shed 5 bases, and the junction held 6 bases outside the gene matches. Per the germline V gene, CDR1 is SGDLS and CDR2 is YYNGEE. The CDR3 is made up of 15 amino acids. CDR3 nucleotides: TGTGCCAGCAGCGTAGGAGGACAGGGGCAGCACGAGCAGTACTTC. Amino acids: CASSVGGQGQHEQYF. Supplemented by reference TRBV9 and TRBJ2-7, the full variable domain reads DSGVTQTPKHLITATGQRVTLRCSPRSGDLSVYWYQQSLDQGLQFLIQYYNGEERAKGNILERFSAQQFPDLHSELNLSSLELGDSALYFCASSVGGQGQHEQYFGPGTRLTVT.

The V gene is TRBV5-1, the J gene TRBJ1-5, with D possibly TRBD1 on 5 matching bases. Germline V CDR1 and CDR2: SGHRS, YFSETQ. The CDR3 extends over 13 amino acids. V was trimmed by 4 bases and J by 9 bases, leaving 14 bases between them. DNA for the CDR3: TGCGCCAGCAGCGCCGGACACGGGAGGCCCCAGCATTTT. Translating gives CASSAGHGRPQHF.

The genes are TRBV20-1 and TRBJ1-1; maybe TRBD1 (5 bases). The V gene's germline CDR1 is DFQATT and CDR2 SNEGSKA (reference sequence). CDR3 length equals 14 residues. The V and J ends lost 3 bases and 0 bases respectively, with 11 bases between them. In nucleotides, the CDR3 is TGCAGTGCTAGTATGGGACGGCTGAACACTGAAGCTTTCTTT. Residues: CSASMGRLNTEAFF.

The chain has TRBV4-1 and TRBJ1-6, with 11 bases lining up with TRBD1. The CDR3 extends over 16 amino acids. V lost 4 bases to trimming and J lost 9 bases; unmatched junction nucleotides: 8. Per germline, CDR1 MGHRA and CDR2 YSYEKL. CDR3: CASSLMPGQGGSPLHF. CDR3 DNA sequence: TGCGCCAGCAGCCTAATGCCGGGACAGGGGGGTTCACCCCTCCACTTT.

The J gene is TRBJ2-2, the V gene TRBV18; D is undetermined. Between the trimmed V and J ends, which lost 2 bases and 4 bases, there was a span of 2 bases. CDR1 is KGHSH, CDR2 LQKENI, per germline. CDR3 length equals 12 residues. CDR3: CASSPSTGELFF. CDR3 sequence (DNA): TGTGCCAGCTCACCAAGCACCGGGGAGCTGTTTTTT.

This clone was seen a handful of times. The gene calls are TRBV27 and TRBJ2-3, with 9 nucleotides matching TRBD1. Germline CDR1 is MNHEY and CDR2 is SMNVEV (reference sequence). The CDR3 runs to 16 residues. V lost 6 bases and J lost 0; bases outside the gene matches: 7. The CDR3 DNA sequence: TGTGCCAGCAGGCTTGGGGACAGGGCTAGCACAGATACGCAGTATTTT. It is translated as CASRLGDRASTDTQYF.

This rearrangement joins TRBV29-1 to TRBJ1-2; no clear D gene. Germline-derived CDR1 and CDR2 are SQVTM and ANQGSEA. This CDR3 has 14 residues. Trimming removed 3 bases at V and 0 bases at J, with 11 bases between. This chain's CDR3 is CSVERTGTNYGYTF. The CDR3, as DNA: TGCAGCGTTGAGCGGACGGGAACTAACTATGGCTACACCTTC.

V is TRBV28 and J is TRBJ1-2; 9 bases are a match to TRBD1. This CDR3 region has 16 residues. The germline gives CDR1 MDHEN, CDR2 SYDVKM. Trimming cost V 4 bases and J 1 base; bases outside gene matches: 7. CDR3 sequence (DNA): TGTGCCAGCAGTTCTACCGGGACAGGGTATAACTATGGCTACACCTTC. The encoded protein is CASSSTGTGYNYGYTF.

V usage is TRBV27 and J usage is TRBJ1-1; D unresolved. The CDR3 length is 13 residues. The germline V gene has CDR1 MNHEY and CDR2 SMNVEV (reference sequence). V was clipped by 6 bases and J by 5 bases, with 13 bases between them. The CDR3: CASSPTGGTEAFF. The CDR3, as DNA: TGTGCCAGCAGCCCGACGGGCGGGACTGAAGCTTTCTTT.

This chain joins TRBV24-1 and TRBJ2-2, with 7 bases aligning to TRBD2. Germline V gene data show CDR1 as KGHDR and CDR2 as SFDVKD. CDR3 length: 15 amino acids. V dropped 0 bases and J dropped 3; count of bases not matched to a gene: 0. In DNA, the CDR3 is TGTGCCACCAGTGATTTGGGACTAGACACCGGGGAGCTGTTTTTT. It yields the protein CATSDLGLDTGELFF.

The gene calls are TRBV11-2 and TRBJ2-1, with TRBD2 identical over 11 bases. CDR3 length equals 17 residues. J was trimmed by 7 bases and V by 2 bases; bases with no gene match: 10. Per germline, CDR1 SGHAT and CDR2 FQNNGV. CDR3 DNA: TGTGCCAGCAGCTTATTACAGACTAGCGGGAAGAGGAATGAGCAGTTCTTC. Its translation: CASSLLQTSGKRNEQFF.

The V call is TRBV6-2 or TRBV6-3, the J call TRBJ2-7; 11 bases line up with TRBD2. The CDR3 runs to 21 residues. The junction had 23 bases not matched to a gene; V was cut back by 4 bases and J by 3 bases. CDR1 and CDR2 from the germline V gene are MNHEY and SVGEGT. The CDR3 region is CASSSLIGGQGPGLAVYEQYF. The DNA of the CDR3 is TGTGCCAGCAGTTCCTTGATCGGAGGACAGGGACCGGGACTAGCGGTCTACGAGCAGTACTTC.

This clone has only one observation. Other DNA sequences in this specimen translate into the identical CDR3. This sequence joins TRBV11-3 and TRBJ2-3; 7 bases match TRBD1. Per germline, CDR1 SGHNT and CDR2 YENEEA. The CDR3 spans 13 residues. Trimming removed 4 bases from V and 4 bases from J; junction bases left unmatched: 2. CDR3 residues: CASSSTGADTQYF. For the CDR3, the DNA is TGTGCCAGCAGCTCTACAGGGGCAGATACGCAGTATTTT.

The chain recombines TRBV6-2 or TRBV6-3 with TRBJ1-1; TRBD1 agrees at 8 bases. Germline values: CDR1 MNHEY, CDR2 SVGEGT. The CDR3 is 17 amino acids. J lost 0 bases, V lost 5 bases, and 11 bases had no gene match. CDR3 region: CASSSLGRGRVNTEAFF. In nucleotides, the CDR3 is TGTGCCAGCAGTAGTTTGGGCAGGGGGCGAGTGAACACTGAAGCTTTCTTT.

The chain recombines TRBV7-9 with TRBJ1-1; 9 bases align to TRBD1. The CDR3 sequence is 15 residues long. CDR1 SEHNR and CDR2 FQNEAQ come from the germline V gene (reference sequence). V trimming: 4 bases; J trimming: 1 base; junction bases outside the gene matches: 4. The chain's CDR3 is CASSSPGQGNTEAFF. The CDR3 DNA follows: TGTGCCAGCAGCTCCCCGGGACAGGGGAACACTGAAGCTTTCTTT.

The chain is built from TRBV19 and TRBJ2-7; the match to TRBD2 covers 12 bases. J gave up 2 bases and V 3 bases, and 5 bases lay outside the gene matches. This CDR3 region has 16 residues. The germline gives CDR1 LNHDA, CDR2 SQIVND (reference sequence). This CDR3 reads CASSIGRLAGAYEQYF. The CDR3, as DNA: TGTGCCAGTAGTATCGGACGACTAGCGGGAGCCTACGAGCAGTACTTC.

The chain carries TRBV29-1 and TRBJ1-2; TRBD1 aligns across 8 bases. The V segment lost 3 bases and the J segment 4 bases; nucleotides outside the gene matches: 7. The CDR3 has 14 residues. Germline CDR1 reads SQVTM; CDR2 reads ANQGSEA. Here the CDR3 DNA reads TGCAGCGTTGACGCGGGAGGACAGGGCTATGGCTACACCTTC. This encodes CSVDAGGQGYGYTF.

J is TRBJ1-6 and V is TRBV27, with a possible D match to TRBD1 (5 bases). Trimming cost V 7 bases and J 6 bases, with 16 bases left between them. The CDR3 length is 15 residues. In germline, CDR1 is MNHEY, CDR2 SMNVEV (reference sequence). The CDR3, as DNA: TGTGCCAGCACCAGGGTCAATTCCCCTAATTCACCCCTCCACTTT. As protein: CASTRVNSPNSPLHF.

DNA of the CDR3: TGTGCCAGCAGTCGAGACTCCTATGGCTACACCTTC. It specifies CASSRDSYGYTF. The chain is built from TRBV12-3 or TRBV12-4 and TRBJ1-2; D gene ambiguous. The CDR3 has 12 residues. With 5 bases removed from V and 4 bases from J, the gap between germline ends came to 8 bases.

This sequence joins TRBV9 and TRBJ2-7; 10 nucleotides line up with TRBD2. Trimming at V came to 0 bases and at J to 5 bases, leaving 2 bases not matched to a gene. The germline V gene encodes CDR1 SGDLS and CDR2 YYNGEE. CDR3 length equals 14 residues. CDR3 amino acids: CASSVGGLANEQYF. CDR3 coding DNA: TGTGCCAGCAGCGTAGGGGGACTAGCGAACGAGCAGTACTTC.

This chain joins TRBV5-1 and TRBJ1-2; a possible D gene is TRBD1 (6 bases). The CDR3 extends over 13 amino acids. The V gene's germline CDR1 is SGHRS and CDR2 YFSETQ. V shed 0 bases and J shed 5 bases, with 8 bases lying between them. The chain's CDR3 is CASSLDREYGYTF. The CDR3 DNA reads as TGCGCCAGCAGCTTGGACAGGGAGTATGGCTACACCTTC.

V usage is TRBV4-2 and J usage is TRBJ2-2; D is tentatively TRBD1 or TRBD2 (5 bases each). This CDR3 is built from 16 residues. V was pared by 0 bases and J by 7 bases, with 15 bases between. The germline V gene has CDR1 LGHNA and CDR2 YNFKEQ. The CDR3: CASSQDGDPTGGELFF. DNA for the CDR3: TGTGCCAGCAGCCAAGATGGGGACCCGACGGGCGGGGAGCTGTTTTTT.